This note documents a single T cell receptor (beta chain) sequence. Assay used: immunoSEQ multiplex PCR; TCRdb lists only in-frame clones, some missing. The sample lists 90,000 to 100,000 clones, around 85% occurring once. The CDR3 is 16 residues long. After removal of 1 base from V and 5 bases from J, the junction contained 9 bases not matched to a gene. The germline gives CDR1 LGHDT, CDR2 YNNKEL (reference sequence). The sample originates from a study of blood T cell repertoires in COVID-19. Study-level background: Samples representing acute and convalescent COVID-19 were sourced from the United States, Italy and Spain. In each case, the material was cDNA or gDNA derived from T cells, B-cell-depleted T cells, or PBMCs.

The source is a man in his sixties with acute or convalescent COVID-19. This chain connects TRBV3-1 (or the pseudogene TRBV3-2) to TRBJ2-5; 8 positions agree with TRBD2. The sequenced sample consisted of peripheral blood. CDR3 in amino acids: CASSQVDPGGDETQYF. The CDR3 DNA reads as TGTGCCAGCAGCCAAGTTGATCCGGGGGGGGACGAGACCCAGTACTTC.